The 27 T cell receptor beta chains presented below share a single source sample, sequenced in a study of shared clonotypes between healthy human individuals. Some clones are missing from TCRdb's copy, which holds only in-frame ones; the method was immunoSEQ multiplex PCR. This sample yields a few million clones, of which around 90% are seen a single time; 0.11% to 0.15% belongs to the top ten. The sequencing input was naive CD4+ T cells sorted from blood. The subset was: CD45RA+ positively selected. These receptor sequences come from a man aged 18 to 29 in good health.

The genes are TRBV5-5 and TRBJ2-7; D possibly uses TRBD1 or TRBD2 (6 bases each). This CDR3 spans 13 amino acids. Germline lookup yields CDR1 SGHKS and CDR2 YYEKEE (reference sequence). V was trimmed by 3 bases and J by 7 bases, leaving 14 bases between them. The CDR3 loop is CASSSWGADEQYF. The CDR3 bases are TGTGCCAGCAGCTCATGGGGGGCTGATGAGCAGTACTTC.

A note on this clone: This sample also contains other DNA sequences that code for the same CDR3. The V gene is TRBV4-3, the J gene TRBJ2-3; 7 bases match TRBD1. The CDR3 runs to 15 residues. J gave up 0 bases and V 1 base, and 1 base lay outside the gene matches. Germline CDR1 is LGHNA and CDR2 is YSLEER. The CDR3 DNA reads TGCGCCAGCAGCCAAGGCAGGGGGAGCACAGATACGCAGTATTTT. Translation: CASSQGRGSTDTQYF.

This clone appeared once. This rearrangement joins TRBV25-1 to TRBJ2-7, with 10 bases aligning to TRBD2. Trimming at V came to 3 bases and at J to 5 bases, leaving 7 bases not matched to a gene. Germline V lookup: CDR1 MGHDK, CDR2 SYGVNS. The CDR3 has 15 amino acids. This chain's CDR3 is CASSESGAGGNEQYF. In DNA, the CDR3 is TGTGCCAGCAGTGAGAGTGGAGCGGGGGGGAACGAGCAGTACTTC.

The CDR3 DNA reads TGTGCCAGCAGCGTAGGCGGGAGGTCGCCTGGGAACAATGAGCAGTTCTTC. Translation: CASSVGGRSPGNNEQFF. The rearrangement links TRBV9 to TRBJ2-1; 8 nucleotides agree with TRBD2. Per the germline V gene, CDR1 is SGDLS and CDR2 is YYNGEE. The V and J ends lost 0 bases and 5 bases, in that order; junction bases with no gene match: 10. The CDR3 sequence is 17 residues long.

Comment on this clone: The same CDR3 arises from other DNA sequences in this sample as well. V is TRBV19 and J is TRBJ2-2; 7 nucleotides line up with TRBD2. CDR1 LNHDA and CDR2 SQIVND come from the germline V gene (reference sequence). The V segment lost 3 bases and the J segment 4 bases; nucleotides outside the gene matches: 2. The CDR3 sequence is 14 residues long. CDR3 protein: CASSIGGGTGELFF. The CDR3, as DNA: TGTGCCAGTAGTATTGGCGGGGGCACCGGGGAGCTGTTTTTT.

CDR3 sequence reads: CAWSVHQGNTIYF. Here the CDR3 DNA reads TGTGCCTGGAGTGTCCACCAAGGGAACACCATATATTTT. The J gene is TRBJ1-3, the V gene TRBV30; no reliable D call. V lost 0 bases and J 7 bases, leaving 10 bases between the germline ends. The CDR3 contains 13 residues. Germline CDR1 is GTSNPN and CDR2 is SVGIG (reference sequence).

This clone was counted once. The sample holds other DNA sequences that translate to the same CDR3. The rearrangement uses TRBV30 and TRBJ2-2; D not certain. V lost 1 base and J lost 5, with 5 bases in between. The germline CDR1 and CDR2 sequences are GTSNPN and SVGIG (reference sequence). This CDR3 spans 12 amino acids. The CDR3 reads CAWSGGTGELFF. As DNA, the CDR3 is TGTGCCTGGAGTGGGGGAACCGGGGAGCTGTTTTTT.

The chain couples TRBV2 to TRBJ2-7; D remains ambiguous. In germline, CDR1 is SNHLY, CDR2 FYNNEI. The CDR3 totals 13 residues. The ends were cut back, 1 base at V and 7 bases at J, with 11 bases in the middle. CDR3 sequence reads: CASSEGPPKEQYF. The CDR3 DNA sequence: TGTGCCAGCAGTGAAGGTCCCCCTAAGGAGCAGTACTTC.

The chain carries TRBV2 and TRBJ2-7, with 9 bases identical to TRBD1. The trim removed 6 bases at V and 0 bases at J, leaving 9 bases unmatched. Germline CDR1 reads SNHLY; CDR2 reads FYNNEI. The CDR3 runs to 16 residues. The CDR3 loop is CASRGVGQGLSYEQYF. Here the CDR3 DNA reads TGTGCCAGCAGGGGGGTGGGACAGGGACTCTCCTACGAGCAGTACTTC.

A note on this clone: The same CDR3 is also encoded by other DNA sequences in this sample. The V and J genes are TRBV18 and TRBJ1-5; 10 nucleotides match TRBD1. The CDR3 covers 14 residues. Germline CDR1 KGHSH, CDR2 LQKENI. The V gene end was trimmed by 3 bases and the J gene end by 7 bases; junction bases not matched to a gene: 3. The CDR3 coding sequence is TGTGCCAGCTCACCGACAGGGGGCGGACAGCCCCAGCATTTT. This gives the protein CASSPTGGGQPQHF.

V gene TRBV6-4 combines with J gene TRBJ2-7; 7 positions match TRBD1. The CDR3 has 13 amino acids. Germline-derived CDR1 and CDR2 are MRHNA and SNTAGT. V dropped 5 bases and J dropped 5; count of bases not matched to a gene: 6. CDR3 sequence: CASSRTGPHEQYF. CDR3 nucleotides: TGTGCCAGCAGTCGGACAGGTCCACACGAGCAGTACTTC.

The chain couples TRBV7-2 to TRBJ1-1; D remains ambiguous. V dropped 5 bases and J dropped 1 base, with 11 bases sitting between them. CDR1 SGHTA and CDR2 FQGNSA come from the germline V gene. The CDR3 covers 14 residues. CDR3 sequence reads: CASSGLRQNTEAFF. The CDR3 DNA sequence: TGTGCCAGCAGCGGACTAAGGCAGAACACTGAAGCTTTCTTT.

This chain links TRBV4-3 with TRBJ1-2; D is perhaps TRBD1 (6 bases). The CDR3 spans 17 residues. The V gene lost 0 bases and the J gene lost 4 bases, with 18 bases spanning the gap. CDR1 and CDR2 from the germline V gene are LGHNA and YSLEER. For the CDR3, the DNA is TGCGCCAGCAGCCAAGAAGGGACAACCACCTTAGCCTATGGCTACACCTTC. Translating it yields CASSQEGTTTLAYGYTF.

This clone has only one observation. This chain uses TRBV19 with TRBJ2-7, with D perhaps matching TRBD2 (6 bases). Germline V gene data show CDR1 as LNHDA and CDR2 as SQIVND (reference sequence). The CDR3 is 15 amino acids. Trimming left V 3 bases short and J 1 base short, with 13 bases between. The chain's CDR3 is CASSMVGGNSYEQYF. In nucleotides, the CDR3 is TGTGCCAGTAGTATGGTCGGGGGAAATTCCTACGAGCAGTACTTC.

This chain connects TRBV7-9 to TRBJ2-1; maybe TRBD2 (6 bases). The V and J ends lost 5 bases and 5 bases respectively, with 16 bases between them. The length of the CDR3 is 15 residues. Germline CDR1 and CDR2: SEHNR and FQNEAQ (reference sequence). The CDR3 DNA follows: TGTGCCAGCAGCGGGGGGACTCTTGGCGACAATGAGCAGTTCTTC. Its protein is CASSGGTLGDNEQFF. The variable domain in full, with the rest retrieved from reference TRBV7-9 and TRBJ2-1, is DTGVSQNPRHKITKRGQNVTFRCDPISEHNRLYWYRQTLGQGPEFLTYFQNEAQLEKSRLLSDRFSAERPKGSFSTLEIQRTEQGDSAMYLCASSGGTLGDNEQFFGPGTRLTVL.

The rearrangement uses TRBV5-6 and TRBJ2-3; no clear D. The germline CDR1 and CDR2 sequences are SGHDT and YYEEEE. The CDR3 runs to 14 residues. Trimming removed 4 bases from V and 1 base from J, with 10 bases in between. The CDR3 DNA sequence: TGTGCCAGCAGCGCCCTCGTGGGCACAGATACGCAGTATTTT. Translating it yields CASSALVGTDTQYF.

The rearrangement uses TRBV4-3 and TRBJ2-7; tentative D call: TRBD1 (6 bases). CDR1 is LGHNA, CDR2 YSLEER, per germline. Trimming removed 0 bases at V and 2 bases at J, with 17 bases between. This CDR3 is 17 amino acids long. CDR3 sequence: CASSQDRPAGDPYEQYF. The CDR3, as DNA: TGCGCCAGCAGCCAAGATAGACCGGCAGGGGACCCCTACGAGCAGTACTTC.

The V and J genes are TRBV5-1 and TRBJ2-1, with D possibly being TRBD2 (5 bases). Trimming removed 1 base from V and 7 bases from J, with 18 bases in between. The CDR3 has 16 amino acids. Per the germline V gene, CDR1 is SGHRS and CDR2 is YFSETQ. The CDR3 is CASSLRATEAANEQFF. CDR3 bases: TGCGCCAGCAGCTTGCGTGCGACGGAGGCTGCGAATGAGCAGTTCTTC.

To note about this clone: Other DNA sequences within the sample encode an identical CDR3. The rearrangement joins TRBV7-3 to TRBJ2-3, with no clear D. Germline CDR1 SGHTA, CDR2 FQGTGA. Trimming removed 1 base at V and 2 bases at J, with 7 bases between. The CDR3 totals 14 residues. The CDR3 coding sequence is TGTGCCAGCAGCTTAATGGGCACCACAGATACGCAGTATTTT. Amino acid sequence: CASSLMGTTDTQYF.

The chain recombines TRBV9 with TRBJ2-2, with a weak D call TRBD2 (6 bases). V was cut by 0 bases and J by 4 bases, with 10 bases left in between. Germline lookup yields CDR1 SGDLS and CDR2 YYNGEE. CDR3 length: 15 amino acids. The DNA for the CDR3 is TGTGCCAGCAGCGTAGATAGCGGAATCACCGGGGAGCTGTTTTTT. Translating gives CASSVDSGITGELFF. The full variable domain, completed using reference TRBV9 and TRBJ2-2, is DSGVTQTPKHLITATGQRVTLRCSPRSGDLSVYWYQQSLDQGLQFLIQYYNGEERAKGNILERFSAQQFPDLHSELNLSSLELGDSALYFCASSVDSGITGELFFGEGSRLTVL.

The rearrangement joins TRBV2 to TRBJ2-5; 10 nucleotides match TRBD1. Trimming at V came to 3 bases and at J to 3 bases, leaving 7 bases not matched to a gene. CDR1 and CDR2 from the germline V gene are SNHLY and FYNNEI. This CDR3 has 16 amino acids. In DNA, the CDR3 is TGTGCCAGCAGTGATGTGGACAGGGGGAAGGAAGAGACCCAGTACTTC. It encodes CASSDVDRGKEETQYF.

The CDR3 region is CASSFTGAREAFF. The CDR3 DNA sequence: TGTGCCAGCAGTTTTACAGGGGCCCGTGAAGCTTTCTTT. The J gene is TRBJ1-1, the V gene TRBV27; 7 bases are a match to TRBD1. The CDR3 has 13 amino acids. V dropped 3 bases and J dropped 7; count of bases not matched to a gene: 5. CDR1 is MNHEY and CDR2 is SMNVEV in the germline V gene (reference sequence).

The V and J genes are TRBV5-8 and TRBJ2-3; the match to TRBD2 covers 9 bases. This CDR3 has 15 residues. Losses at the gene ends were 1 base for V and 3 bases for J; bases not matched to a gene: 3. The germline V gene encodes CDR1 SGHTS and CDR2 YDEGEE. This CDR3 is CASSLIAGATDTQYF. The CDR3 bases are TGTGCCAGCAGCTTGATAGCGGGAGCGACAGATACGCAGTATTTT.

This clone appeared a single time. V and J are TRBV6-6 and TRBJ1-1, with TRBD1 matching 8 bases. Trimming removed 5 bases from V and 4 bases from J; junction bases left unmatched: 6. This CDR3 region has 14 residues. Germline V lookup: CDR1 MNHNY, CDR2 SVGAGI (reference sequence). The CDR3 loop is CASSLQGEGTEAFF. The CDR3 nucleotides are TGTGCCAGCAGTCTACAGGGGGAGGGCACTGAAGCTTTCTTT.

The sample holds one count of this clone. This sequence joins TRBV29-1 and TRBJ1-1; D is undetermined. CDR3 length: 12 amino acids. V was cut by 7 bases and J by 3 bases, with 12 bases left in between. Germline V gives CDR1 SQVTM, CDR2 ANQGSEA. CDR3 nucleotide sequence: TGCAGCGGATTCAATAGTTACACTGAAGCTTTCTTT. It is translated as CSGFNSYTEAFF.

The count of this clone is one. This chain links TRBV6-5 with TRBJ2-7; 7 positions agree with TRBD2. The ends lost 6 bases at V and 2 bases at J; junction bases unmatched: 7. This CDR3 has 14 amino acids. The germline CDR1 and CDR2 sequences are MNHEY and SVGAGI. This CDR3 reads CASSLSGAAYEQYF. As DNA, the CDR3 is TGTGCCAGCAGCCTCAGCGGGGCGGCCTACGAGCAGTACTTC.

About this clone itself: The junction and the germline gene differ at one end; a read error may be behind it. The gene calls are TRBV7-2 and TRBJ2-4; the match to TRBD2 covers 8 bases. This CDR3 is built from 15 residues. Per germline, CDR1 SGHTA and CDR2 FQGNSA. In DNA, the CDR3 is TGTGCCAGCAGCTTAGGAGGACTAGCCCAAAACATTCAGTACTTC. Translating gives CASSLGGLAQNIQYF.